A selection of T cell receptor beta chains follows, all from one sample in a study of lymphopenia after photon versus proton radiotherapy. The data were produced by immunoSEQ multiplex PCR, yet TCRdb's version contains in-frame clones alone and is incomplete. The sample contains approximately 53,000 clones, roughly 90% of which appear only once. The specimen was peripheral blood, collected from a patient treated with photon-based radiotherapy. These receptors all come from a woman aged 40 to 55 with cholangiocarcinoma. Each CDR3 is given with its conserved first and last residue. A D gene is named only where the DNA matches it firmly. Rows may omit the clone size; those that give it use once, few, many or a size class.

V	size	J	D	DNA	CDR3
TRBV6-6	-	TRBJ2-7	-	TGTGCCAGCAGTTACTCGGCGGGCTACTACGAGCAGTACTTC	CASSYSAGYYEQYF
TRBV19	-	TRBJ1-3	-	TGTGCCAGTAGGGGTCTCAGCTCTGGAAACACCATATATTTT	CASRGLSSGNTIYF
TRBV11-1	-	TRBJ2-7	-	TGTGCCAGCAGCTTAGGTCAATACGAGCAGTACTTC	CASSLGQYEQYF
TRBV9	-	TRBJ2-3	TRBD2	TGTGCCAGCAGCGCTTCATTAGCGGGAGGGGAAGATACGCAGTATTTT	CASSASLAGGEDTQYF
TRBV29-1	-	TRBJ2-1	-	TGCAGCGTTTATCTAGTTAGGTCCTACAATGAGCAGTTCTTC	CSVYLVRSYNEQFF
TRBV9	few	TRBJ1-3	-	TGTGCCAGCAGCGACGGACGGCTCTCTGGAAACACCATATATTTT	CASSDGRLSGNTIYF
TRBV9	-	TRBJ1-4	-	TGTGCCAGCAGCAGCAGAGGGGGAACTAATGAAAAACTGTTTTTT	CASSSRGGTNEKLFF
TRBV6-1	-	TRBJ2-3	-	TGTGCCAGCAGTGAGGGAATGAGAGGTACAGATACGCAGTATTTT	CASSEGMRGTDTQYF
TRBV11-1	-	TRBJ1-2	TRBD1	TGTGCCAGCAGCTTGTATTCCGGGACAGGATCGCTTGGCTACACCTTC	CASSLYSGTGSLGYTF
TRBV10-3	-	TRBJ2-6	TRBD2	TGTGCCATCGCACTAGGGCTAGAACCTGGCGGGAGGGACTCTGGGGCCAACGTCCTGACTTTC	CAIALGLEPGGRDSGANVLTF
TRBV19	few	TRBJ1-2	-	TGTGCCAGTACCATAGACAGCTACTATGGCTACACCTTC	CASTIDSYYGYTF
TRBV19	-	TRBJ2-1	TRBD2	TGTGCCAGTAGTCTCGAGGGAGGGCCGTTGAATGAGCAGTTCTTC	CASSLEGGPLNEQFF
TRBV10-3	-	TRBJ2-5	-	TGTGCCACCCGGGACAAACAAGAGACCCAGTACTTC	CATRDKQETQYF
TRBV6-1	-	TRBJ2-1	-	TGTGCCAGCAGGACTAGTTCCTACAATGAGCAGTTCTTC	CASRTSSYNEQFF
TRBV6-5	-	TRBJ2-7	-	TGTGCCAGCAGTTACTCCGGAGCACGCGGCTCCTACGAGCAGTACTTC	CASSYSGARGSYEQYF
TRBV19	-	TRBJ1-1	-	TGTGCCAGTAGTAGGGGAGGTGGAACGGCTTTCTTT	CASSRGGGTAFF
TRBV13	once	TRBJ2-2	-	TGTGCCAGCAGCTCCGCGTCGAAGAGTATTTCGAACACCGGGGAGCTGTTTTTT	CASSSASKSISNTGELFF
TRBV28	-	TRBJ2-2	-	TGTGCCAGCATGGGGTCCCAACTGTTCCAGGGACACACCGGGGAGCTGTTTTTT	CASMGSQLFQGHTGELFF
TRBV2	-	TRBJ2-4	TRBD2	TGTGCCAGCACCAGGCAGCGGGGAGCCAAAAACATTCAGTACTTC	CASTRQRGAKNIQYF
TRBV13	-	TRBJ2-2	TRBD2	TGTGCCAGCAGCCCCGGACTAGCGGGGGGTACCGGGGAGCTGTTTTTT	CASSPGLAGGTGELFF
TRBV4-3	-	TRBJ2-1	TRBD2	TGCGCCAGCAGCCAAGGTTCTAGCGGAAGCTCCTACAATGAGCAGTTCTTC	CASSQGSSGSSYNEQFF
TRBV7-3	-	TRBJ1-2	-	TGTGCCAGCAGCCCCATCCCGGGGCCTGCTGGGGGCTACACCTTC	CASSPIPGPAGGYTF
TRBV2	-	TRBJ2-7	-	TGTGCCAGCAGTCCTGAGCTGGGGGCCTACGAGCAGTACTTC	CASSPELGAYEQYF
TRBV19	-	TRBJ2-1	-	TGTGCCAGTACCCTTATGGACGGTCACAATGAGCAGTTCTTC	CASTLMDGHNEQFF
TRBV7-6	-	TRBJ1-5	-	TGTGCCAGCAGCTTAATGGCAGGGAATAGCAATCAGCCCCAGCATTTT	CASSLMAGNSNQPQHF
TRBV27	-	TRBJ1-6	-	TGTGCCAGCAGTTTAGTGCACATGCGGGGAACCTATAATTCACCCCTCCACTTT	CASSLVHMRGTYNSPLHF
TRBV6-1	once	TRBJ2-7	TRBD1	TGTGCCAGCAGTGAACCCTCCTCCGGGACAGGGGCCTACGAGCAGTACTTC	CASSEPSSGTGAYEQYF
TRBV6-1	-	TRBJ1-1	-	TGTGCCAGCAGTGAGAGTAACACTGAAGCTTTCTTT	CASSESNTEAFF
TRBV7-8	-	TRBJ1-6	-	TGTGCCAGCAGCTTAGTTCAGGGGACGAGCTCCTATAATTCACCCCTCCACTTT	CASSLVQGTSSYNSPLHF
TRBV6-5	-	TRBJ1-2	-	TGTGCCAGCAGCAAGGGGGTAACTATGGCTAACACCTTC	CASSKGVTMANTF
TRBV6-1	-	TRBJ2-1	-	TGTGCCAGCAGTGAAGCGCAGCAAAGGATTAGGGATGAGCAGTTCTTC	CASSEAQQRIRDEQFF
TRBV20-1	-	TRBJ2-5	-	TGCAGTGCTAGTCAGGGAGAGACCCAGTACTTC	CSASQGETQYF
TRBV9	-	TRBJ2-7	-	TGTGCCAGCAGCGTAGAGGAAGGTTCCACCTACGAGCAGTACTTC	CASSVEEGSTYEQYF
TRBV7-9	once	TRBJ1-3	-	TGTGCCAGCAGCTTCTCGAGAAACGGAAACACCATATATTTT	CASSFSRNGNTIYF
TRBV27	-	TRBJ2-7	-	TGTGCCAGCAGTTCCGGACCAAGGGAAGGGCAGTACTTC	CASSSGPREGQYF
TRBV2	-	TRBJ2-2	TRBD2	TGTGCCAGCAGTGAAGTCGGACTAGCGGGGTGTTTT	CASSEVGLAGCF
TRBV7-2	-	TRBJ2-7	-	TGTGCCAGCAGCTTAGGTGACGGATCCTACGAGCAGTACTTC	CASSLGDGSYEQYF
TRBV2	-	TRBJ2-1	TRBD2	TGTGCCAGCAGTGCAAGCGGGAGGGCCATCGATGAGCAGTTCTTC	CASSASGRAIDEQFF
TRBV5-1	-	TRBJ2-1	TRBD2	TGCGCCAGCAGCTTGGAGGGGACTAGCGGATACAATGAGCAGTTCTTC	CASSLEGTSGYNEQFF
TRBV6-5	-	TRBJ1-1	-	TGTGCCAGCGCCAGGGGTTGGGGGGGAGGCACTGAAGCTTTCTTT	CASARGWGGGTEAFF
TRBV6-1	-	TRBJ1-4	-	TGTGCCAGCAGTGTAGTCACTTCTGGTGAAAAACTGTTTTTT	CASSVVTSGEKLFF
TRBV5-4	-	TRBJ2-5	-	TGTGCCAGCAGCCCGGTCGGGGGCGGCGAGACCCAGTACTTC	CASSPVGGGETQYF
TRBV19	-	TRBJ1-1	-	TGTGCCAGTATGGGGATGGGGCGAACTGAAGCTTTCTTT	CASMGMGRTEAFF
TRBV5-5	-	TRBJ1-2	-	TGTGCCAGCACCCAGCCCTGGGGGCGTACCTATGGCTACACCTTC	CASTQPWGRTYGYTF
TRBV5-4	-	TRBJ2-1	-	TGTGCCAGCAGCTTGGCGGGGGAAAATGAGCAGTTCTTC	CASSLAGENEQFF
TRBV27	-	TRBJ2-5	TRBD1	TGTGCCAGCAGGCCTGACAGGGTAATCCAAGAGACCCAGTACTTC	CASRPDRVIQETQYF
TRBV30	-	TRBJ1-4	-	TGTGCCTGGGGGGACCTGCGAAAACTGTTTTTT	CAWGDLRKLFF
TRBV5-4	-	TRBJ1-3	-	TGTGCCAGCAGCTTGTGGGGAAACACCATATATTTT	CASSLWGNTIYF
TRBV19	few	TRBJ1-1	-	TGTGCCAGTAGTAATCCCATGAACACTGAAGCTTTCTTT	CASSNPMNTEAFF
TRBV7-9	-	TRBJ2-3	-	TGTGCCAGCAGCTCGAGCACAGATACGCAGTATTTT	CASSSSTDTQYF
TRBV6-6	-	TRBJ1-2	-	TGTGCCAGCTCGAGCAGCCTGGGTAACTATGGCTACACCTTC	CASSSSLGNYGYTF
TRBV11-2	-	TRBJ1-1	-	TGTGCCAGCAGCCTTAATACAGGGACTTTTATAGCTTTCTTT	CASSLNTGTFIAFF
TRBV28	few	TRBJ1-5	-	TGTGCCAGCAGTTACCGGACCGGACTCAATCAGCCCCAGCATTTT	CASSYRTGLNQPQHF